This TCR beta chain is drawn from a study of OX40 agonist ivuxolimab in advanced cancers. Study-level background: The study enrolled dose-escalation patients with hepatocellular carcinoma, melanoma, renal cell or head and neck cancer. Study results and caveats: Compared with CD4+, CD8+ T cells on average had more expanded clones. Certain nonresponding patients likewise had low normalized T-cell clonal expansion.

TCRdb keeps only in-frame clones here, not all; method: immunoSEQ multiplex PCR. Found here are some 150,000 clones, 90% to 95% of them singletons; the top ten hold 0.9% to 1.2%. Points on this clone: Its antigen is not identified.

The V segment lost 7 bases and the J segment 0 bases; nucleotides outside the gene matches: 7. Germline lookup yields CDR1 SGHVS and CDR2 FQNEAQ. The CDR3 covers 17 residues. The source material was CD4+ or CD8+ T cells sorted from blood, sampled in a trial of the OX40 agonist ivuxolimab. This rearrangement joins TRBV7-8 to TRBJ2-4; 12 bases match TRBD2. The clonotype originates from an adult with an advanced solid tumor such as melanoma, head and neck, liver or kidney cancer. CDR3 nucleotides: TGTGCCAGCACAAAACTAGCGGGAGGCCTAGCCAAAAACATTCAGTACTTC. This translates into CASTKLAGGLAKNIQYF.